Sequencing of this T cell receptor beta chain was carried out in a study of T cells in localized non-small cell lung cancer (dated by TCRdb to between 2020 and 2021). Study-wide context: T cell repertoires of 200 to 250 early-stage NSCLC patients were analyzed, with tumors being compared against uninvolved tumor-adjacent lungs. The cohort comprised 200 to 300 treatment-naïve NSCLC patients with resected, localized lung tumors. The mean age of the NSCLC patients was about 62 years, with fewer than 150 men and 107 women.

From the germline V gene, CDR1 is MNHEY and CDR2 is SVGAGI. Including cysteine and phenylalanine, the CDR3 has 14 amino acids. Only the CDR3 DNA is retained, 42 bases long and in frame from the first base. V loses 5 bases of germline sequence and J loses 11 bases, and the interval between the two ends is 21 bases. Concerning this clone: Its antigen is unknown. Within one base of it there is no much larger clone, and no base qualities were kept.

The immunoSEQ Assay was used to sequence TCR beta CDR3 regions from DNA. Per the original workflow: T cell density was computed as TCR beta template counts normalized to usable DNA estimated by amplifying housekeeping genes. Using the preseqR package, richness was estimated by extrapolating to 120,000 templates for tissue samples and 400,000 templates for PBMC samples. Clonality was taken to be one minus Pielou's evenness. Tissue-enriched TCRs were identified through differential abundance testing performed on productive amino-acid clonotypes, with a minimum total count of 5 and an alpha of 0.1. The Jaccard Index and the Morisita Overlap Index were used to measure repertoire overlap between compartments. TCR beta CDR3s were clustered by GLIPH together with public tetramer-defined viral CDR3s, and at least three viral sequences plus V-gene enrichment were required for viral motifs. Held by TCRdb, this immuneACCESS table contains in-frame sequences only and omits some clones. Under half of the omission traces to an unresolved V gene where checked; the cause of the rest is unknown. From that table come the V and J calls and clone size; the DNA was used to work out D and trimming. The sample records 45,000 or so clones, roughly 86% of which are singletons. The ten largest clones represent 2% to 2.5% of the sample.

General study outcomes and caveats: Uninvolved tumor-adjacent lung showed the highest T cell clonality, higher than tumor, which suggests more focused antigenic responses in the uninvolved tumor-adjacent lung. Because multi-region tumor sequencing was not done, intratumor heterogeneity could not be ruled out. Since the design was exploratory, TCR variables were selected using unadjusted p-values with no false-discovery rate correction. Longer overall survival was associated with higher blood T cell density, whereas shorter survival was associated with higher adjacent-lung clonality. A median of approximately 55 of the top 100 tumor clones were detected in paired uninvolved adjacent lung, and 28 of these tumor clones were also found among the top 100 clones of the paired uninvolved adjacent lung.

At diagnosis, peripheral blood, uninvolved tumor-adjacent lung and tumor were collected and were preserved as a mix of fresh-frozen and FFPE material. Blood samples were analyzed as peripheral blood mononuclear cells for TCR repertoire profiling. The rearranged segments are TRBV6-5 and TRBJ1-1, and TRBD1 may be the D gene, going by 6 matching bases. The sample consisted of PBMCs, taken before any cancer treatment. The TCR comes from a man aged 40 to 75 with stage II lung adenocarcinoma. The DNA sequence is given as TGTGCCAGCAGTCGATTCCAGGGGTCCGGGGCGGCTTTCTTT. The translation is CASSRFQGSGAAFF.